This is a list of T cell receptor beta chains from one sample in a study of somatic mutations in cytotoxic T cells in rheumatoid arthritis. The method was immunoSEQ multiplex PCR; TCRdb's version includes in-frame clones alone and lacks a portion of them. Among about 23,000 clones, 80% to 90% were seen once, and the ten largest hold approximately 3.8%. Input material: CD8+ T cells sorted from blood. The origin of the receptors is an adult with rheumatoid arthritis. Each CDR3 is given with its conserved first and last residue. D genes are given only for firm matches. Expanded clones get a size class; other rows say once, few or many, or leave the size out.

v_gene	abundance	d_gene	j_gene	CDR3aa	CDR3nt
TRBV25-1	.	TRBD1	TRBJ1-1	CASRTNRQGARTEAFF	TGTGCCAGCCGAACAAACAGACAGGGGGCGAGGACTGAAGCTTTCTTT
TRBV6-5	.	.	TRBJ1-1	CASSYSPAVNTEAFF	TGTGCCAGCAGTTACTCGCCTGCAGTGAACACTGAAGCTTTCTTT
TRBV4-1	.	.	TRBJ2-6	CASSQGDTNVLTF	TGCGCCAGCAGCCAAGGGGATACTAACGTCCTGACTTTC
TRBV29-1	.	.	TRBJ2-7	CSVEDLGEQYF	TGCAGCGTTGAAGATTTGGGGGAGCAGTACTTC
TRBV11-2	.	.	TRBJ2-1	CASRLAHGGEQFF	TGTGCCAGCAGGTTGGCCCACGGGGGTGAGCAGTTCTTC
TRBV7-6	.	.	TRBJ2-7	CASSPGRGSPSYEQYF	TGTGCCAGCAGCCCCGGGCGAGGGTCCCCATCCTACGAGCAGTACTTC
TRBV27	.	.	TRBJ1-1	CASMYAGNTEAFF	TGTGCCAGTATGTACGCGGGGAACACTGAAGCTTTCTTT
TRBV2	.	.	TRBJ2-7	CATVSAGRYEQYF	TGTGCCACCGTATCAGCAGGCCGCTACGAGCAGTACTTC
TRBV29-1	.	.	TRBJ2-5	CSVELAGREETQYF	TGCAGCGTTGAACTAGCAGGCAGGGAAGAGACCCAGTACTTC
TRBV9	.	.	TRBJ2-3	CASSAGTGSTDTQYF	TGTGCCAGCAGCGCCGGGACGGGGAGCACAGATACGCAGTATTTT
TRBV27	.	.	TRBJ1-1	CASSLIWQAEAFF	TGTGCCAGCAGTTTAATTTGGCAGGCTGAAGCTTTCTTT
TRBV9	.	TRBD2	TRBJ2-3	CASSVEGRGTDTQYF	TGTGCCAGCAGCGTAGAGGGGAGGGGCACAGATACGCAGTATTTT
TRBV7-2	.	.	TRBJ2-1	CASSLALNGGHYNEQFF	TGTGCCAGCAGCTTAGCGCTGAATGGGGGCCATTACAATGAGCAGTTCTTC
TRBV6-5	.	.	TRBJ2-7	CASSFRDTPYEQYF	TGTGCCAGCAGTTTCCGGGACACTCCCTACGAGCAGTACTTC
TRBV7-9	.	TRBD1	TRBJ1-1	CASSRPGTGRGTEAFF	TGTGCCAGCAGCCGACCCGGGACAGGGCGGGGCACTGAAGCTTTCTTT
TRBV25-1	.	TRBD2	TRBJ2-2	CASSESSGDTGELFF	TGTGCCAGCAGTGAATCTAGCGGGGACACCGGGGAGCTGTTTTTT
TRBV9	.	.	TRBJ2-3	CASRGYTDTQYF	TGTGCCAGCAGGGGGTATACAGATACGCAGTATTTT
TRBV7-2	.	.	TRBJ1-2	CASSLGVGAYGYTF	TGTGCCAGCAGCTTAGGAGTCGGCGCCTATGGCTACACCTTC
TRBV6-5	medium-sized	.	TRBJ1-1	CASSGPGNTEAFF	TGTGCCAGCAGTGGACCGGGAAACACTGAAGCTTTCTTT
TRBV12-5	.	.	TRBJ1-1	CASGLTGSIEAFF	TGTGCTAGTGGTTTGACGGGATCGATTGAAGCTTTCTTT
TRBV7-6	.	.	TRBJ2-5	CASSSDLLLAAQYF	TGTGCCAGCAGCTCGGACTTACTACTTGCGGCCCAGTACTTC
TRBV6-1	.	.	TRBJ2-3	CASRSMTGGPDTQYF	TGTGCCAGCAGAAGCATGACCGGCGGGCCAGATACGCAGTATTTT
TRBV4-1	.	TRBD1	TRBJ2-2	CASSQRDRGLSNTGELFF	TGCGCCAGCAGCCAGAGGGACAGGGGGCTTTCGAACACCGGGGAGCTGTTTTTT
TRBV2	.	.	TRBJ1-1	CASSGPQQNTEAFF	TGTGCCAGCAGTGGGCCGCAGCAGAACACTGAAGCTTTCTTT
TRBV7-6	.	TRBD1	TRBJ2-3	CASTQNRGAADTQYF	TGTGCCAGCACCCAAAACAGGGGGGCCGCAGATACGCAGTATTTT
TRBV9	.	.	TRBJ2-7	CASSVGGTAGSYEQYF	TGTGCCAGCAGCGTAGGGGGGACGGCCGGCTCCTACGAGCAGTACTTC
TRBV6-1	.	TRBD1	TRBJ1-4	CASSEGQGAGNEKLFF	TGTGCCAGCAGTGAAGGGCAGGGGGCGGGAAATGAAAAACTGTTTTTT